The subject of this entry is one T cell receptor (beta chain). Per the germline V gene, CDR1 is SEHNR and CDR2 is FQNEAQ (reference sequence). Trimming cost V 1 base and J 4 bases, with 10 bases left between them. The CDR3 covers 14 residues. The data were taken from a study of blood T cell repertoires in COVID-19. Study-wide background: Collection of acute and convalescent COVID-19 samples took place in the United States, Italy and Spain. PBMCs, B-cell-depleted T cells, or T cells were the source of the cDNA or gDNA that made up the material.

In the original workflow: Estimation of nucleated cell counts relied on the amplification of reference gene primers. Method: immunoSEQ multiplex PCR; TCRdb's copy keeps in-frame clones and lacks some. V and J calls and clone size come straight from that table; D and trimming were deduced from the DNA. This table has 200,000 to 250,000 clones, 82% appearing once. This sequence was found in a woman aged 70-85 years with acute or convalescent COVID-19. J is TRBJ1-2 and V is TRBV7-9, with TRBD1 as a possible D gene (6 bases). Sequenced material: peripheral blood. As DNA, the CDR3 is TGTGCCAGCAGCTTAGAGGGCAGGGGCTATGGCTACACCTTC. Residues: CASSLEGRGYGYTF.